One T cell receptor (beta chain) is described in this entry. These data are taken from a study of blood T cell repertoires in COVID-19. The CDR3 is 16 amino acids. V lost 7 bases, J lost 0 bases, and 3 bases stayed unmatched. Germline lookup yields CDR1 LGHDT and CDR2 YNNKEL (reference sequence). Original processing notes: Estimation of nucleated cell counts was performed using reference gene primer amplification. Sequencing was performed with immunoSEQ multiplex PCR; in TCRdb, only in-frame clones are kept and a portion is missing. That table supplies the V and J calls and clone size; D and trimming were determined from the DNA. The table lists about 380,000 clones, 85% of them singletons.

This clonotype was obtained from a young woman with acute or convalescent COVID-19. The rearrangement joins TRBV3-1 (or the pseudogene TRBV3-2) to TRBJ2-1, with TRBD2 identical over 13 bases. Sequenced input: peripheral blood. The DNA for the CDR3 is TGTGCCAGCACCTGGACTAGCGGGAGCTCCTACAATGAGCAGTTCTTC. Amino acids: CASTWTSGSSYNEQFF.